The clone carrying this TCR beta chain was seen many times. The data belong to a study of early T cells in non-severe SARS-CoV-2 infection. Each CDR3 protein is one row after TCRdb ran MiXCR on the 5' RACE reads. Found here are more than 75,000 distinct CDR3 sequences, about 13% of them singletons; the top ten hold approximately 6.5%. Trimming stripped 2 bases from V and 2 bases from J, with 12 bases between. Germline CDR1 and CDR2: KGHDR and SFDVKD. The CDR3 consists of 16 residues. Input material: whole blood. V and J are TRBV24-1 and TRBJ1-5, with TRBD1 as a possible D gene (5 bases). This clonotype was obtained from an adult who was a healthcare worker with PCR-confirmed SARS-CoV-2 infection or an uninfected control (not recorded which). CDR3 sequence (DNA): TGTGCCACCAGTGATTCACGGGGGGTTGGCAATCAGCCCCAGCATTTT. Translation gives CATSDSRGVGNQPQHF.